A single sample gave rise to the 9 T cell receptor beta chains below, sequenced in a study of cytomegalovirus exposure and HLA in healthy donors. The primer mix had 60 Vbeta and 13 Jbeta primers. Here immunoSEQ multiplex PCR was the method, and the copy in TCRdb shows in-frame clones only, minus some. The table has 120,000 or so clones, 80% to 85% seen once. Sequencing was performed on PBMCs. These receptors were obtained from a human donor in good health.

In its sample, this clone was seen once. The junction departs from germline at one end; a sequencing error may be responsible. Additional DNA sequences in this sample encode the identical CDR3. The chain is built from TRBV6-6 and TRBJ2-2, with a tentative D call TRBD1 (5 bases). This CDR3 has 15 amino acids. The germline V gene has CDR1 MNHNY and CDR2 SVGAGI (reference sequence). CDR3 sequence: CASSYVGENTGELFF. The DNA of the CDR3 is TGCGCCAGCAGTTACGTAGGGGAAAATACCGGGGAGCTGTTTTTT.

The CDR3 protein is CASSARGHYGYTF. The CDR3 DNA is TGTGCCAGCAGTGCCAGGGGGCACTATGGCTACACCTTC. The V and J genes are TRBV2 and TRBJ1-2; 8 bases align to TRBD1. V lost 4 bases to trimming and J lost 3 bases; unmatched junction nucleotides: 1. The CDR3 is 13 amino acids. The germline gives CDR1 SNHLY, CDR2 FYNNEI.

The chain links TRBV2 to TRBJ1-1; 10 positions match TRBD1. The CDR3 is 15 residues long. Per the germline V gene, CDR1 is SNHLY and CDR2 is FYNNEI. J was trimmed by 5 bases and V by 4 bases; bases with no gene match: 7. The CDR3 sequence: CASSAGTGDITEAFF. The CDR3 DNA reads TGTGCCAGCAGTGCGGGGACAGGGGATATAACTGAAGCTTTCTTT.

As for this clone: The junction departs from the called germline gene at one end, perhaps through a read error. CDR3 bases: TGTGCTAGCAGCTCCACCTGGGGGGTCGAAGAGACCCAGTACTTC. This gives the protein CASSSTWGVEETQYF. This rearrangement joins TRBV7-7 to TRBJ2-5; D perhaps matches TRBD2 (6 bases). Germline V gene sequence: CDR1 SSHAT, CDR2 FNYEAQ (reference sequence). The CDR3 sequence is 15 residues long. Looking up the rest from reference TRBV7-7 and TRBJ2-5 gives the full variable domain: GAGVSQSPRYKVTKRGQDVTLRCDPISSHATLYWYQQALGQGPEFLTYFNYEAQPDKSGLPSDRFSAERPEGSISTLTIQRTEQRDSAMYRCASSSTWGVEETQYFGPGTRLLVL.

The V call is TRBV15, the J call TRBJ2-5, with 11 bases fitting TRBD2. CDR3 length: 16 amino acids. After removal of 0 bases from V and 7 bases from J, the junction contained 7 bases not matched to a gene. The germline CDR1 and CDR2 sequences are LNHNV and YYDKDF (reference sequence). CDR3 residues: CATSRDLAGGRRTQYF. The CDR3 DNA reads TGTGCCACCAGCAGAGATTTAGCGGGGGGGCGTCGGACCCAGTACTTC.

The chain couples TRBV18 to TRBJ2-7; D is perhaps TRBD2 (6 bases). CDR1 KGHSH and CDR2 LQKENI come from the germline V gene. V was trimmed by 10 bases and J by 7 bases, leaving 26 bases between them. The CDR3 runs 15 residues. This CDR3 reads CATHTGVRLAGEQYF. The CDR3 nucleotides are TGTGCCACCCACACGGGGGTAAGGCTGGCTGGGGAGCAGTACTTC. Complete variable domain (other parts from reference TRBV18 and TRBJ2-7): NAGVMQNPRHLVRRRGQEARLRCSPMKGHSHVYWYRQLPEEGLKFMVYLQKENIIDESGMPKERFSAEFPKEGPSILRIQQVVRGDSAAYFCATHTGVRLAGEQYFGPGTRLTVT.

This chain joins TRBV6-1 and TRBJ2-5; 7 bases match TRBD2. This CDR3 comprises 15 residues. Trimming took 5 bases from V and 3 from J; bases not matched to a gene: 9. The germline V gene has CDR1 MNHNS and CDR2 SASEGT. DNA of the CDR3: TGTGCCAGCAGTTCTACCGGGACTACCAAAGAGACCCAGTACTTC. Protein product: CASSSTGTTKETQYF.

The genes are TRBV9 and TRBJ1-5, with D perhaps matching TRBD1 (6 bases). CDR3 length: 15 amino acids. The germline V gene encodes CDR1 SGDLS and CDR2 YYNGEE. The V and J ends lost 0 bases and 3 bases respectively, with 10 bases between them. The CDR3 DNA reads TGTGCCAGCAGCGTAGCACAGGGTATCAATCAGCCCCAGCATTTT. It translates to CASSVAQGINQPQHF.

The V gene is TRBV13, the J gene TRBJ2-5; 11 bases fit TRBD2. With 5 bases clipped from V and 7 bases from J, the junction kept 9 bases outside the gene matches. The CDR3 extends over 15 amino acids. The germline V gene has CDR1 PRHDT and CDR2 FYEKMQ (reference sequence). This CDR3 is CASSLQLAGVRTQYF. DNA of the CDR3: TGTGCCAGCAGCCTCCAACTAGCGGGGGTACGGACCCAGTACTTC. Full variable domain (rest looked up from reference TRBV13 and TRBJ2-5): AAGVIQSPRHLIKEKRETATLKCYPIPRHDTVYWYQQGPGQDPQFLISFYEKMQSDKGSIPDRFSAQQFSDYHSELNMSSLELGDSALYFCASSLQLAGVRTQYFGPGTRLLVL.